Below, 8 T cell receptor beta chains from the same sample are listed, as sequenced in a study of blood T cells in healthy people across ages. Then a second PCR, running about 6 to 11 cycles, was carried out with a sample-barcoded 5' primer and a J-beta primer mix. TCRdb passed the 5' RACE reads through MiXCR, listing each CDR3 protein once. The sample carries around 750,000 distinct CDR3 sequences, roughly 53% recorded once. Sequencing input: blood. The receptors originated from a man older than 75 in good health.

The J gene is TRBJ1-2, the V gene TRBV5-1; tentative D call: TRBD1 (5 bases). The CDR3 sequence is 13 residues long. Germline CDR1 and CDR2: SGHRS and YFSETQ. Trimming took off 3 bases at V and 8 bases at J, with 14 bases between the two ends. CDR3 nucleotides: TGCGCCAGCAGCTCCATTGCCCAGGGAGGCTACACCTTC. Translated, it gives CASSSIAQGGYTF.

The chain carries TRBV18 and TRBJ2-1; TRBD1 might be the D (5 bases). Germline V gene lookup returns CDR1 KGHSH and CDR2 LQKENI. The CDR3 has 13 amino acids. V shed 0 bases and J shed 10 bases, with 10 bases lying between them. The CDR3: CASSPPQGLEQFF. CDR3 coding DNA: TGTGCCAGCTCACCACCGCAGGGCCTCGAGCAGTTCTTC.

The chain uses TRBV24-1 and TRBJ2-7, with 9 nucleotides matching TRBD1. The V and J ends lost 3 bases and 2 bases, in that order; junction bases with no gene match: 4. Looked up from germline, CDR1 is KGHDR and CDR2 is SFDVKD. The CDR3 runs 15 residues. The CDR3, as DNA: TGTGCCACCAGTGATCCTGGGGACAGGGCCTACGAGCAGTACTTC. Protein product: CATSDPGDRAYEQYF.

The chain recombines TRBV20-1 with TRBJ1-4, with 7 bases matching TRBD1. Germline CDR1 DFQATT, CDR2 SNEGSKA (reference sequence). The CDR3 is 14 residues long. V shed 5 bases, J shed 3 bases, and the junction held 6 bases outside the gene matches. The CDR3 DNA reads TGCAGTGCTTGTTCCGGGACAGCTAATGAAAAACTGTTTTTT. Protein: CSACSGTANEKLFF.

The gene calls are TRBV7-9 and TRBJ2-4; D ambiguous. The J call may not be correct, given that the DNA end is closer to TRBJ2-7. The CDR3 runs 14 residues. Germline CDR1 SEHNR, CDR2 FQNEAQ (reference sequence). The CDR3 loop reads CASSPGPNPYEQYF. The CDR3 DNA is TGTGCCAGCAGCCCTGGGCCTAATCCCTACGAGCAGTACTTC.

This clonotype showed up just a few times. The V call is TRBV25-1, the J call TRBJ2-1; 9 nucleotides match TRBD1. Germline CDR1 and CDR2: MGHDK and SYGVNS. The CDR3 spans 16 residues. V was clipped by 2 bases and J by 6 bases; unmatched bases: 8. This CDR3 is CASSEIRDRGFNEQFF. The DNA for the CDR3 is TGTGCCAGCAGTGAAATCCGAGACAGGGGGTTCAATGAGCAGTTCTTC. Combining the CDR3 with reference TRBV25-1 and TRBJ2-1 gives the whole variable domain EADIYQTPRYLVIGTGKKITLECSQTMGHDKMYWYQQDPGMELHLIHYSYGVNSTEKGDLSSESTVSRIRTEHFPLTLESARPSHTSQYLCASSEIRDRGFNEQFFGPGTRLTVL.

V is TRBV28 and J is TRBJ2-5, with no clear D. V was clipped by 6 bases and J by 5 bases, with 19 bases between them. CDR1 and CDR2 from the germline V gene are MDHEN and SYDVKM. This CDR3 spans 15 amino acids. CDR3 loop: CASSLSGSGQETQYF. The CDR3 nucleotides read TGTGCCAGCAGCCTCTCCGGTTCCGGGCAGGAGACCCAGTACTTC.

The chain has TRBV7-6 and TRBJ2-1, with TRBD2 as a possible D gene (6 bases). V was clipped by 1 base and J by 6 bases, with 19 bases between them. CDR1 is SGHVS and CDR2 is FNYEAQ in the germline V gene. This CDR3 region has 17 residues. The CDR3 sequence: CASSLEGGTSTGNEQFF. The CDR3 DNA reads TGTGCCAGCAGCTTAGAGGGCGGGACGAGTACGGGCAATGAGCAGTTCTTC.